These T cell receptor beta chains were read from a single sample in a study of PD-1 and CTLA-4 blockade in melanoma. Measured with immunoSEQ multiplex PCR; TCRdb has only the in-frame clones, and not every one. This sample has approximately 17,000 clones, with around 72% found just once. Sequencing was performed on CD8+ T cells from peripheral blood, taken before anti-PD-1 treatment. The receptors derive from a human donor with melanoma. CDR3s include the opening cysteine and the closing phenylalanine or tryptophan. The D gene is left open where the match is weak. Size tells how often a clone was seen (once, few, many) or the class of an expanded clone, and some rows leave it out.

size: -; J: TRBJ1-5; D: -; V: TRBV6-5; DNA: TGTGCCAGCAGTCCACGACAGGGCAATCAGCCCCAGCATTTT; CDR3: CASSPRQGNQPQHF
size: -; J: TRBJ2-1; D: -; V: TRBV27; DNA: TGTGCCAGCAGAGTACTAGTCGGCGAGCAGTTCTTC; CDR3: CASRVLVGEQFF
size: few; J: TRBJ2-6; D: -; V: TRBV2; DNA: TGTGCCAGCAGTGAACCCATCTCTGGGGCCAACGTCCTGACTTTC; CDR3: CASSEPISGANVLTF
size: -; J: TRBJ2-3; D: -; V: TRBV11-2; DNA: TGTGCCAGCAGCTCCAGAAGCGCAGATACGCAGTATTTT; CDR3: CASSSRSADTQYF
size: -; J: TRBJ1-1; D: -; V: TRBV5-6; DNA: TGTGCCAGCAGCCTTAAACCTGACGTAAACACTGAAGCTTTCTTT; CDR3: CASSLKPDVNTEAFF
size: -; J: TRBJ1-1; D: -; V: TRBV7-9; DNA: TGTGCCAGCAGCCTTACATCCGGGCGGGAAGCTTTCTTT; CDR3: CASSLTSGREAFF
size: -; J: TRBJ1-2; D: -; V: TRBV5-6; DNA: TGTGCCAGCAGCTTGAATCGGCTGTTACGATTCTATGGCTACACCTTC; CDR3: CASSLNRLLRFYGYTF
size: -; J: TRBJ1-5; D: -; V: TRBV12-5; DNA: TGTGCTAGTGGTTTGGGGCGGAATCAGCCCCAGCATTTT; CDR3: CASGLGRNQPQHF
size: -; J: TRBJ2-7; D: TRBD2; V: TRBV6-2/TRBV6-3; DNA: TGTGCCAGCAGTTACTTTAGCGGGAACAACGGCGAGCAGTACTTC; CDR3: CASSYFSGNNGEQYF
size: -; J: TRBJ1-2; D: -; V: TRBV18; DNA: TGTGCCAGCTCACCAGGGGATAGGGAGTATGGCTACACCTTC; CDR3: CASSPGDREYGYTF
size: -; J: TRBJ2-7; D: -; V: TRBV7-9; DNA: TGTGCCAGCAGCCCCGTATCTACCTACGAGCAGTACTTC; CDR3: CASSPVSTYEQYF
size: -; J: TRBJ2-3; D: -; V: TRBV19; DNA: TGTGCCAGTAGTATGGAGTCAGTCCCCACAGATACGCAGTATTTT; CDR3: CASSMESVPTDTQYF
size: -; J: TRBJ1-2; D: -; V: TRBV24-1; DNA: TGTGCCACCAGTGGTGGCACGGGGACTAACTATGGCTACACCTTC; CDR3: CATSGGTGTNYGYTF
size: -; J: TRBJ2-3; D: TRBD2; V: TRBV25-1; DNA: TGTGCCAGCAGTGTTTTTAGCGGGAGTAGGGGAGATACGCAGTATTTT; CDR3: CASSVFSGSRGDTQYF
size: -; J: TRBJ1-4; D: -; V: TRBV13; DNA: TGTGCCAGCAGCTTGGGAGGGTCGGGGGAAAAACTGTTTTTT; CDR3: CASSLGGSGEKLFF
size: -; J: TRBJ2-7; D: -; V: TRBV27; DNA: TGTGCCAGCAGTCCATTCCCCCCCCAGGGCGGGGAGAACGAGCAGTACTTC; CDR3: CASSPFPPQGGENEQYF
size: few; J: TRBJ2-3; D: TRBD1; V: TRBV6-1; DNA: TGTGCCAGCAGTGAGGGACAGGGGGGCACAGATACGCAGTATTTT; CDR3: CASSEGQGGTDTQYF
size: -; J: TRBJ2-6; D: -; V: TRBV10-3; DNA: TGTGCCACCCCGGGAGTCTCTGGGGCCAACGTCCTGACTTTC; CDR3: CATPGVSGANVLTF
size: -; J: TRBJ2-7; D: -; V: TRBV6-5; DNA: TGTGCCAGCAGCGGACGGCCGTCCTACGAGCAGTACTTC; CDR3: CASSGRPSYEQYF
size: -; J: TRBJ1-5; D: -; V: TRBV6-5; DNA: TGTGCCAGCTGCGGGGGTTATAGCAATCAGCCCCAGCATTTT; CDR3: CASCGGYSNQPQHF
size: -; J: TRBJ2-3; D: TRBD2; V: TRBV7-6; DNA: TGTGCCAGCAGCGGGACTAGCGGGGCGGCAGATACGCAGTATTTT; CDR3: CASSGTSGAADTQYF
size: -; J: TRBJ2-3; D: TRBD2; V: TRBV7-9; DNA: TGTGCCAGCAGCCGCGGACTAGCGGGGTCAGATACGCAGTATTTT; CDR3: CASSRGLAGSDTQYF
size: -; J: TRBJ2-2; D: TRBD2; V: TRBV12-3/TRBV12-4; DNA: TGTGCCAGCAGCTTCGCGGGGGGAGGGGAGCTGTTTTTT; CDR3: CASSFAGGGELFF
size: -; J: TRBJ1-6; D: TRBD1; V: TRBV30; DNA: TGTGCCTGGAGTGCGGACAGGGCCCGGGGCTCACCCCTCCACTTT; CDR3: CAWSADRARGSPLHF
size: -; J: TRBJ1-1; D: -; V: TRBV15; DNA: TGTGCCACCAGCAAGGGGGGGCAGGGCAACACTGAAGCTTTCTTT; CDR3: CATSKGGQGNTEAFF
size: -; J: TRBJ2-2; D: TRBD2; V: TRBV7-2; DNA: TGTGCCAGCAGCCCTCCGGGACTAGCGGGGTTCCCCGGGGAGCTGTTTTTT; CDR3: CASSPPGLAGFPGELFF
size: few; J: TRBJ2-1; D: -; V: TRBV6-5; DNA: TGTGCCAGCAGTTACTCAGCGGGTGGCTCCTACAATGAGCAGTTCTTC; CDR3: CASSYSAGGSYNEQFF
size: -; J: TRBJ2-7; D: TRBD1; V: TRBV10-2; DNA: TGCGCCAGCGGAAGTACTCCGGGACAGGGGGTGCACGAGCAGTACTTC; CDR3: CASGSTPGQGVHEQYF
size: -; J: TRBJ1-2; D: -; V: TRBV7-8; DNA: TGTGCCAGCACCCCGAAGGGTATGGCCCGACCTAACTATGGCTACACCTTC; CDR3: CASTPKGMARPNYGYTF
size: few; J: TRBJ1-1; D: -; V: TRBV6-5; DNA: TGTGCCAGCAGTCGCTCAGAAACCATGAACACTGAAGCTTTCTTT; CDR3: CASSRSETMNTEAFF
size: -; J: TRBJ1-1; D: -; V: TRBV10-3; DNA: TGTGCCATCAGTGAGGGACTGGGGACTGAAGCTTTCTTT; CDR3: CAISEGLGTEAFF
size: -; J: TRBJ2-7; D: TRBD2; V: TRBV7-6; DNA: TGTGCCAGCAGCCCTCTAGCGGGGGGTAACTACGAGCAGTACTTC; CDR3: CASSPLAGGNYEQYF
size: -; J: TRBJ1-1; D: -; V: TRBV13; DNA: TGTGCCAGCAGCACTCAGGGGACTGAAGCTTTCTTT; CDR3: CASSTQGTEAFF
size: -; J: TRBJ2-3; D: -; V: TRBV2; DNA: TGTGCCAGTTTGGGCATCACAGATACGCAGTATTTT; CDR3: CASLGITDTQYF